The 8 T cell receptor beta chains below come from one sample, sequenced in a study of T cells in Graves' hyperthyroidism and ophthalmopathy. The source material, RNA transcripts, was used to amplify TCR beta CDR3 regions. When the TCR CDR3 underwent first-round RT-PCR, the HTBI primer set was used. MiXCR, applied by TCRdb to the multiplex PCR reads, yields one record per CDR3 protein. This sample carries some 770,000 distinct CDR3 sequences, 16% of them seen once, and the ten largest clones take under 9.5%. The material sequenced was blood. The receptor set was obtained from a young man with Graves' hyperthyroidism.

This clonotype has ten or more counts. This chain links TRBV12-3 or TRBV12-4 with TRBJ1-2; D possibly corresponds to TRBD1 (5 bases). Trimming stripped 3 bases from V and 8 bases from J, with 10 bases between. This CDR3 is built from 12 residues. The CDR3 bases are TGTGCCAGCAGTTTTGTAGGGGAAGGCTACACCTTC. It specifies CASSFVGEGYTF.

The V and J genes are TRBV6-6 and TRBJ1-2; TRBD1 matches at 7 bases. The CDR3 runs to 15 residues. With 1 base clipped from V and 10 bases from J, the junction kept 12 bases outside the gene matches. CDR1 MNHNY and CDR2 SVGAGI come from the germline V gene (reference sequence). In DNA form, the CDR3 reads TGTGCCAGCAGTTACTTCAGGGGGGATGAGCCGGTCTACACCTTC. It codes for CASSYFRGDEPVYTF.

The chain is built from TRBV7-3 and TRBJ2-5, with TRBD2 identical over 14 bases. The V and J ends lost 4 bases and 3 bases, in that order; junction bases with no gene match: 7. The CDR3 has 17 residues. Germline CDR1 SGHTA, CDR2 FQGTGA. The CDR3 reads CASSSRRLAGGEETQYF. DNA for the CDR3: TGTGCCAGCAGCTCCCGCCGACTAGCGGGAGGGGAAGAGACCCAGTACTTC.

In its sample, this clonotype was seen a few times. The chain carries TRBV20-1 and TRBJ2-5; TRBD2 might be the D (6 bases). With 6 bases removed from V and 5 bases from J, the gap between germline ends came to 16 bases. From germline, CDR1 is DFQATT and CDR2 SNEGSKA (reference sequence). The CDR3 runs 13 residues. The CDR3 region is CSAKGGVFETQYF. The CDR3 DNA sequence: TGCAGTGCAAAGGGCGGGGTTTTCGAGACCCAGTACTTC.

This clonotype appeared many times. This CDR3 is CASGRDRAYNEQFF. The CDR3 region has the DNA TGTGCCAGCGGCCGGGACAGGGCGTACAATGAGCAGTTCTTC. The chain links TRBV5-5 to TRBJ2-1; TRBD1 agrees at 9 bases. In germline, CDR1 is SGHKS, CDR2 YYEKEE (reference sequence). This CDR3 is built from 14 residues. The V and J ends lost 7 bases and 4 bases, in that order; junction bases with no gene match: 6.

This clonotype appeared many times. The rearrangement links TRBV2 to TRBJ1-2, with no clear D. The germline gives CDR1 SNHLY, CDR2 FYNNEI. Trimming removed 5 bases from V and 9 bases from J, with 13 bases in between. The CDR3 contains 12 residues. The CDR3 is CASSPDGIRYTF. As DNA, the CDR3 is TGTGCCAGCAGTCCGGACGGCATTCGCTACACCTTC.

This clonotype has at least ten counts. CDR3 DNA sequence: TGTGCCAGCAGCTCAGCGGGAATAGAGACCCAGTACTTC. This codes for CASSSAGIETQYF. V usage is TRBV6-2 or TRBV6-3 and J usage is TRBJ2-5; TRBD2 agrees at 7 bases. V lost 6 bases and J lost 4; bases outside the gene matches: 5. The CDR3 is 13 amino acids. Germline V gene lookup returns CDR1 MNHEY and CDR2 SVGEGT.

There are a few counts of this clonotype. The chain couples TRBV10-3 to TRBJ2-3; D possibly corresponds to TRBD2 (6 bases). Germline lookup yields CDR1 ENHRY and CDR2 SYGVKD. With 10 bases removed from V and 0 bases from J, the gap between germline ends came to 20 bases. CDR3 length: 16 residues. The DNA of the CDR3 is TGTGCCAGCCGGTCCCCCGGGGCGGGAAGCACAGATACGCAGTATTTT. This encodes CASRSPGAGSTDTQYF.